This T cell receptor beta chain originates from a study of T cell responses to AZD1222 COVID-19 vaccine. Overall study results and limits: The donor cohort was predominantly white British with a female majority, and clonal diversity may have been underestimated. Among AZD1222 vaccinees, only six or seven were seropositive at baseline. Among vaccine-associated CD4 TCRs, coverage spanned spike, with dominance at 160-218 and 743-854.

Remarks on this clone: Antigen specificity is unknown.

The V gene lost 0 bases and the J gene lost 4 bases, with 16 bases spanning the gap. The germline gives CDR1 SGHAT, CDR2 FQNNGV. The CDR3 totals 17 residues. The assay was immunoSEQ multiplex PCR, and TCRdb's table has in-frame clones only and misses some. The data show some 110,000 clones, roughly 92% seen once. The chain couples TRBV11-2 to TRBJ2-1; D unclear. The sequencing here drew on peripheral blood, taken on day 0 of AZD1222 vaccination. This receptor was taken from an adult in good health. CDR3 sequence reads: CASSLEFLRPGYNEQFF. CDR3 nucleotide sequence: TGTGCCAGCAGCTTAGAATTCCTCCGGCCAGGTTACAATGAGCAGTTCTTC.